This T cell receptor (beta chain) is drawn from a study of blood T cell repertoires in COVID-19. Across the whole study: Acute-phase and convalescent COVID-19 samples originated in the United States, Italy and Spain. The cDNA or gDNA used as material had been derived from T cells, B-cell-depleted T cells, or PBMCs.

Germline CDR1 reads GTSNPN; CDR2 reads SVGIG (reference sequence). The CDR3 runs to 15 residues. The V segment lost 5 bases and the J segment 5 bases; nucleotides outside the gene matches: 8. As processed by the authors: Quantification of nucleated cells was approximated via reference gene primer amplification. This table comes from immunoSEQ multiplex PCR, and its TCRdb copy is limited to in-frame clones, with some not included. The DNA was the basis for D and trimming; V, J and clone size are from that table. The sample comprises tens of thousands of clones, around four fifths of which are singletons, and around 50% rests with the top ten.

The sample taken for sequencing was peripheral blood. The V call is TRBV30, the J call TRBJ2-2, with 10 bases aligning to TRBD1. The clonotype originates from a man between 65 and 85 years old with acute or convalescent COVID-19. DNA for the CDR3: TGTGCCTGGGATTCGACAGGGGGCCTTACCGGGGAGCTGTTTTTT. Its protein is CAWDSTGGLTGELFF.